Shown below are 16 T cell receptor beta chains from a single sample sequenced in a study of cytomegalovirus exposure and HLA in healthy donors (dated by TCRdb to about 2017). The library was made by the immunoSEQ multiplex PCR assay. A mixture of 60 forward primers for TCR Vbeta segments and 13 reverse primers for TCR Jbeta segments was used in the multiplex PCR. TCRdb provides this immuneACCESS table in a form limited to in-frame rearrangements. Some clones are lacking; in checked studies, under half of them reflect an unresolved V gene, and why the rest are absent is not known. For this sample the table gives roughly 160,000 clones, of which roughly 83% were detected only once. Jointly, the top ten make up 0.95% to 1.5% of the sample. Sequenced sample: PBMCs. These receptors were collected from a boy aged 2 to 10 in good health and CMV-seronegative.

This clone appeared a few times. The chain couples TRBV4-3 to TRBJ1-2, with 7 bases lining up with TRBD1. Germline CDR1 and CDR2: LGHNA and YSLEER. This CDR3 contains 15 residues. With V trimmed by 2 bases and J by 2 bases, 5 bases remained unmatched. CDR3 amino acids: CASSQRDRDNYGYTF. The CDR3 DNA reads TGCGCCAGCAGCCAACGGGACAGAGACAACTATGGCTACACCTTC.

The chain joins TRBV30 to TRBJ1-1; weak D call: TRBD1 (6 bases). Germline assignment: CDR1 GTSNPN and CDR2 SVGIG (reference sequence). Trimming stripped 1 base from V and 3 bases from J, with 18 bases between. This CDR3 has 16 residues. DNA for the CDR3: TGTGCCTGGAGTGGGGGGCGCGGCAGGGGCGACACTGAAGCTTTCTTT. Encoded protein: CAWSGGRGRGDTEAFF.

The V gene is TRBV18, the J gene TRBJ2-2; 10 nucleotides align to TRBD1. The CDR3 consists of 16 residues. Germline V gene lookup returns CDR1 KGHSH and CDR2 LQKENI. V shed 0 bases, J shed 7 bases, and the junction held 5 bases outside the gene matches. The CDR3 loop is CASSPPSGQGSGELFF. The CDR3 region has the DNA TGTGCCAGCTCACCACCGTCGGGACAGGGGAGCGGGGAGCTGTTTTTT.

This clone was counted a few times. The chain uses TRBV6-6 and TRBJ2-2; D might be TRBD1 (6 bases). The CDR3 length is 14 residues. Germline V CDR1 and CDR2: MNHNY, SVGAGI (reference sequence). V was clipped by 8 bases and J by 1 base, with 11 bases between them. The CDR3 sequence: CASAETGNTGELFF. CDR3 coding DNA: TGTGCCAGCGCGGAGACAGGGAACACCGGGGAGCTGTTTTTT.

The CDR3 reads CASSYSQTGTGELFF. Written as DNA, the CDR3 is TGTGCCAGCAGTTATTCTCAGACAGGGACCGGGGAGCTGTTTTTT. The genes are TRBV6-6 and TRBJ2-2; TRBD1 aligns across 7 bases. V dropped 3 bases and J dropped 5; count of bases not matched to a gene: 6. This CDR3 is 15 amino acids long. The V gene's germline CDR1 is MNHNY and CDR2 SVGAGI (reference sequence).

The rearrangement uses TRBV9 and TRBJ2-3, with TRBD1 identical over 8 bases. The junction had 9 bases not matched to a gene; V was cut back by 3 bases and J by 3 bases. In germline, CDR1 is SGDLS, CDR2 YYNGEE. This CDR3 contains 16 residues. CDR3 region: CASSASPGQATDTQYF. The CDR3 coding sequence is TGTGCCAGCAGCGCCTCGCCGGGACAGGCAACAGATACGCAGTATTTT.

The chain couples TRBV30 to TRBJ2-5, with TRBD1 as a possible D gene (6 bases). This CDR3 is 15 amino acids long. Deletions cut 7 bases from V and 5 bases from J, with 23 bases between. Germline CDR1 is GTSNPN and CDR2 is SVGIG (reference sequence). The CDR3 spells CALKSGDNLGETQYF. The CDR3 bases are TGTGCCTTAAAATCCGGGGACAACCTAGGGGAGACCCAGTACTTC. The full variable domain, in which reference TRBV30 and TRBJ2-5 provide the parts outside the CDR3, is SQTIHQWPATLVQPVGSPLSLECTVEGTSNPNLYWYRQAAGRGLQLLFYSVGIGQISSEVPQNLSASRPQDRQFILSSKKLLLSDSGFYLCALKSGDNLGETQYFGPGTRLLVL.

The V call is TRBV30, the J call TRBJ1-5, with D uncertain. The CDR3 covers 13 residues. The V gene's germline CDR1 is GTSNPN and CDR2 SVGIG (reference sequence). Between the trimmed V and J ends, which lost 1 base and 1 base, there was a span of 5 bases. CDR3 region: CAWSEQSNQPQHF. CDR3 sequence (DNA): TGTGCCTGGAGTGAACAGAGCAATCAGCCCCAGCATTTT.

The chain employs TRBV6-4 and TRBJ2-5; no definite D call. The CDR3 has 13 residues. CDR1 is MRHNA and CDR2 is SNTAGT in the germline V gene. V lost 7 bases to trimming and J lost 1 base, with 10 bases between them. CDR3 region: CASTLSGQETQYF. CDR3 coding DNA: TGTGCCAGCACTTTGTCAGGCCAAGAGACCCAGTACTTC.

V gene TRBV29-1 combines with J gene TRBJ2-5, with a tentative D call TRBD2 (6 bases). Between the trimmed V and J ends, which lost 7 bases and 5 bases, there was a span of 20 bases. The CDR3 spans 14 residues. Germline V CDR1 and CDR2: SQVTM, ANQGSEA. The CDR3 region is CSALREIGMETQYF. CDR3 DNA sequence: TGCAGCGCCCTCCGGGAGATAGGTATGGAGACCCAGTACTTC. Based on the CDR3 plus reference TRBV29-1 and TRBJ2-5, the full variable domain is SAVISQKPSRDICQRGTSLTIQCQVDSQVTMMFWYRQQPGQSLTLIATANQGSEATYESGFVIDKFPISRPNLTFSTLTVSNMSPEDSSIYLCSALREIGMETQYFGPGTRLLVL.

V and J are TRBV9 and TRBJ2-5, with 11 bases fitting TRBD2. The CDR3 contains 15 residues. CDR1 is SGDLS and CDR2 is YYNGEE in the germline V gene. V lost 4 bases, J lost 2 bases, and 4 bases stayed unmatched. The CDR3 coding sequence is TGTGCCAGCAGCCCCGGGACTAGCGGACAAGAGACCCAGTACTTC. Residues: CASSPGTSGQETQYF.

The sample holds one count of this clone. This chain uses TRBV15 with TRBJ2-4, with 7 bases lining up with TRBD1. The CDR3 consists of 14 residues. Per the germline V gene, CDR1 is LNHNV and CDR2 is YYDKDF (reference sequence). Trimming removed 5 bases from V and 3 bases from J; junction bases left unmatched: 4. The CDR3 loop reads CATSSGGIKNIQYF. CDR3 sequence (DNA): TGTGCCACCAGCTCAGGGGGAATCAAAAACATTCAGTACTTC.

Here the CDR3 reads CASSEGLHKNIQYF. DNA of the CDR3: TGTGCCAGCAGTGAAGGACTGCACAAAAACATTCAGTACTTC. This chain connects TRBV2 to TRBJ2-4; D not resolved. V was pared by 1 base and J by 3 bases, with 7 bases between. This CDR3 is 14 amino acids long. Germline V gene data show CDR1 as SNHLY and CDR2 as FYNNEI.

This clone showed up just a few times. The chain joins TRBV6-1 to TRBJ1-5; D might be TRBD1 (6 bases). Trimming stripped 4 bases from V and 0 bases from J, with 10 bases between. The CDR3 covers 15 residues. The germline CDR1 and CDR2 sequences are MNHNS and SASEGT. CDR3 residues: CASSVEGVSNQPQHF. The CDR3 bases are TGTGCCAGCAGTGTCGAGGGGGTTAGCAATCAGCCCCAGCATTTT.

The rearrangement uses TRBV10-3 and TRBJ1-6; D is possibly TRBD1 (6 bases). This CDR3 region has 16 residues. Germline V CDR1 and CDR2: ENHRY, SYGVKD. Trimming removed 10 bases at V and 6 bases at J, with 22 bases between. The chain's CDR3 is CATSPTGSDLNSPLHF. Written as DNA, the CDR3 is TGTGCCACCTCCCCGACAGGTTCGGATCTTAATTCACCCCTCCACTTT.

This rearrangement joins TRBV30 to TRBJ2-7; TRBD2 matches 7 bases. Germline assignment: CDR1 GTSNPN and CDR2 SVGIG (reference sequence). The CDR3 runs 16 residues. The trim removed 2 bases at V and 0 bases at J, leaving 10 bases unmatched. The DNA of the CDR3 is TGTGCCTGGAGTAAGCCTTCGGGGGGTGACTCCTACGAGCAGTACTTC. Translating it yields CAWSKPSGGDSYEQYF.